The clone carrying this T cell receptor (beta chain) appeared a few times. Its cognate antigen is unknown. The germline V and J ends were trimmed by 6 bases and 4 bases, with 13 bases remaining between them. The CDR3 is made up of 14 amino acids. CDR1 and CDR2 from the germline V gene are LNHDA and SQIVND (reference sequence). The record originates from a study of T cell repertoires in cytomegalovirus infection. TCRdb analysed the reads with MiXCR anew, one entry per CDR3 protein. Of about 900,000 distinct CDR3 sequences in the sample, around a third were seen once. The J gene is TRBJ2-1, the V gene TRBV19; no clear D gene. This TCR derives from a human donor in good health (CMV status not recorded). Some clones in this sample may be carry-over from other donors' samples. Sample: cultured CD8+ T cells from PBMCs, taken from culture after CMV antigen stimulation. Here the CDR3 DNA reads TGTGCCAGTAGGGACCCCCTACGGTACAATGAGCAGTTCTTC. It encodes CASRDPLRYNEQFF.